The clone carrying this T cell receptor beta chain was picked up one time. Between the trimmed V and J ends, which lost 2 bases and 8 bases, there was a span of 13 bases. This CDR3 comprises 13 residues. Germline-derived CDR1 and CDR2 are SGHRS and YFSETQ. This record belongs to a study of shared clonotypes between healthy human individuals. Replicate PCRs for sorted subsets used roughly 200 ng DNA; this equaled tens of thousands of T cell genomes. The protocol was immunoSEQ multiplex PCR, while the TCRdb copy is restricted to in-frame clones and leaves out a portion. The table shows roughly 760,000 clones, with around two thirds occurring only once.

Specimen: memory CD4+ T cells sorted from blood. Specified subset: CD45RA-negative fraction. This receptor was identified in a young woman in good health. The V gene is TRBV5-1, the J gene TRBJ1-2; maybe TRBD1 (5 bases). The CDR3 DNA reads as TGCGCCAGCAGCTTTGACAGCCCGGCCGGCTACACCTTC. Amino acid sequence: CASSFDSPAGYTF. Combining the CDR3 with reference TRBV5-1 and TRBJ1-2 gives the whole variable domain KAGVTQTPRYLIKTRGQQVTLSCSPISGHRSVSWYQQTPGQGLQFLFEYFSETQRNKGNFPGRFSGRQFSNSRSEMNVSTLELGDSALYLCASSFDSPAGYTFGSGTRLTVV.